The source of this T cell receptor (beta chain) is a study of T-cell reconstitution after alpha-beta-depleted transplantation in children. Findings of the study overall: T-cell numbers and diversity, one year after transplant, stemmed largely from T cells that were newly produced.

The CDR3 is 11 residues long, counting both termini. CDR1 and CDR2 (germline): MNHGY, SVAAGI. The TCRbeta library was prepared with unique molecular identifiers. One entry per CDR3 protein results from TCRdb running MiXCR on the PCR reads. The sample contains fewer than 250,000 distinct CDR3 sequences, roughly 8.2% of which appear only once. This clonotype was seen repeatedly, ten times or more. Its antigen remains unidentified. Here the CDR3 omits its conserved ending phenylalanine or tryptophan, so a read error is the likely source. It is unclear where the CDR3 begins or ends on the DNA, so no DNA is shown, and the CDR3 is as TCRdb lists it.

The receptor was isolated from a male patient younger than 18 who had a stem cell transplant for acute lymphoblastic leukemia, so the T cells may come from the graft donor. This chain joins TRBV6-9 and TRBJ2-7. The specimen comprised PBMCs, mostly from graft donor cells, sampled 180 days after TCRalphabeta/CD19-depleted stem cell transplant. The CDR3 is CASSYSIRHLS.